Below are 20 T cell receptor beta chains sequenced from a single sample in a study of blood T cell repertoires in COVID-19. Clones were read by immunoSEQ multiplex PCR, and TCRdb kept only the in-frame ones, dropping some. The sample includes hundreds of thousands of clones, 70% to 85% of them seen just once. The sequenced sample consisted of peripheral blood. Every receptor here comes from a man aged 80 or over with acute or convalescent COVID-19.

V is TRBV18 and J is TRBJ2-1; 9 bases fit TRBD2. The CDR3 has 17 residues. Germline CDR1 is KGHSH and CDR2 is LQKENI. After removal of 5 bases from V and 6 bases from J, the junction contained 14 bases not matched to a gene. The CDR3 nucleotides read TGTGCCAGCTCAGAGCAGGGAAGCGGGAGGATCGGCAATGAGCAGTTCTTC. Its translation is CASSEQGSGRIGNEQFF.

The CDR3 here is CASSYSWTQVDYGYTF. CDR3 in DNA: TGTGCCAGCAGTTACTCATGGACACAGGTGGACTATGGCTACACCTTC. This rearrangement joins TRBV6-5 to TRBJ1-2; TRBD1 might be the D (5 bases). The V gene lost 0 bases and the J gene lost 3 bases, with 14 bases spanning the gap. CDR1 is MNHEY, CDR2 SVGAGI, per germline. The CDR3 spans 16 residues.

The rearrangement uses TRBV18 and TRBJ2-3; TRBD2 aligns across 7 bases. V lost 0 bases, J lost 4 bases, and 1 base stayed unmatched. Germline-derived CDR1 and CDR2 are KGHSH and LQKENI. The CDR3 contains 14 residues. The CDR3 here is CASSPPAGADTQYF. CDR3 nucleotide sequence: TGTGCCAGCTCACCACCGGCGGGGGCAGATACGCAGTATTTT.

This chain links TRBV6-5 with TRBJ2-7, with 9 bases lining up with TRBD1. CDR1 MNHEY and CDR2 SVGAGI come from the germline V gene. The length of the CDR3 is 15 residues. The junction had 11 bases not matched to a gene; V was cut back by 6 bases and J by 5 bases. CDR3 sequence reads: CASSRNRDRVNEQYF. The CDR3, as DNA: TGTGCCAGCAGCCGCAATCGGGACAGGGTCAACGAGCAGTACTTC.

CDR3 in amino acids: CASSMSGSNTQYF. The CDR3 bases are TGTGCCAGTAGTATGTCGGGGAGCAATACGCAGTATTTT. This rearrangement joins TRBV19 to TRBJ2-3, with D tentatively TRBD2 (5 bases). The germline CDR1 and CDR2 sequences are LNHDA and SQIVND (reference sequence). The CDR3 has 13 residues. V was trimmed by 3 bases and J by 7 bases, leaving 11 bases between them.

For the CDR3, the DNA is TGCGCCAGCAGCTTACTAGCGGGAGGGCCAGATACGCAGTATTTT. Encoded protein: CASSLLAGGPDTQYF. The chain links TRBV5-1 to TRBJ2-3; TRBD2 aligns across 13 bases. The germline V gene encodes CDR1 SGHRS and CDR2 YFSETQ. V lost 2 bases and J lost 4; bases outside the gene matches: 1. There are 15 residues in the CDR3.

This chain connects TRBV11-3 to TRBJ2-7, with TRBD1 identical over 7 bases. Germline CDR1 reads SGHNT; CDR2 reads YENEEA. The trim removed 4 bases at V and 1 base at J, leaving 1 base unmatched. This CDR3 spans 13 amino acids. The CDR3 DNA sequence: TGTGCCAGCAGCTGGGGACAGTCCTACGAGCAGTACTTC. This encodes CASSWGQSYEQYF.

V usage is TRBV27 and J usage is TRBJ2-1; 8 bases match TRBD1. The CDR3 runs 14 residues. J lost 8 bases, V lost 5 bases, and 8 bases had no gene match. Germline CDR1 is MNHEY and CDR2 is SMNVEV (reference sequence). The CDR3 DNA reads as TGTGCCAGCAGTACTCGGGACAGGAGGGATGAGCAGTTCTTC. As protein: CASSTRDRRDEQFF.

V usage is TRBV7-9 and J usage is TRBJ2-1, with 9 bases that match TRBD2. Germline CDR1 reads SEHNR; CDR2 reads FQNEAQ (reference sequence). V was clipped by 5 bases and J by 6 bases; unmatched bases: 5. The CDR3 loop spans 14 amino acids. CDR3 sequence reads: CASSRRTSANEQFF. CDR3 DNA: TGTGCCAGCAGCAGACGGACTAGCGCCAATGAGCAGTTCTTC.

The chain uses TRBV5-6 and TRBJ2-3; maybe TRBD2 (7 bases). CDR1 SGHDT and CDR2 YYEEEE come from the germline V gene. This CDR3 is built from 16 residues. V lost 4 bases and J 2 bases, leaving 17 bases between the germline ends. This CDR3 is CASSAQRRGPTDTQYF. CDR3 in DNA: TGTGCCAGCAGCGCCCAACGGCGGGGGCCCACAGATACGCAGTATTTT. The entire variable domain, with the rest obtained from reference TRBV5-6 and TRBJ2-3, is as follows: DAGVTQSPTHLIKTRGQQVTLRCSPKSGHDTVSWYQQALGQGPQFIFQYYEEEERQRGNFPDRFSGHQFPNYSSELNVNALLLGDSALYLCASSAQRRGPTDTQYFGPGTRLTVL.

A single count supports this clone. The genes are TRBV21-1 and TRBJ1-6. TRBV21-1 is flagged as a pseudogene. There are 16 residues in the CDR3. The CDR3 here is CASRVRGSSYNSPLHF. In DNA, the CDR3 is TGTGCCAGTCGAGTCCGGGGGAGCTCCTATAATTCACCCCTCCACTTT.

The chain couples TRBV20-1 to TRBJ1-1; possible D gene TRBD1, 6 bases. The CDR3 covers 11 residues. Germline values: CDR1 DFQATT, CDR2 SNEGSKA (reference sequence). V lost 8 bases and J 2 bases, leaving 9 bases between the germline ends. For the CDR3, the DNA is TGCAGTACAGGGCATAACACTGAAGCTTTCTTT. Residues: CSTGHNTEAFF.

The chain recombines TRBV19 with TRBJ2-4; TRBD1 is a possible D gene (6 bases). Trimming shortened V by 3 bases and J by 0 bases, and 21 bases separated the two germline ends. Germline CDR1 and CDR2: LNHDA and SQIVND (reference sequence). The CDR3 runs 19 residues. The DNA for the CDR3 is TGTGCCAGTAGTATGCCCACCGGACAGACTTATGTAGCCAAAAACATTCAGTACTTC. Its translation: CASSMPTGQTYVAKNIQYF.

The chain is built from TRBV7-2 and TRBJ2-4; the D gene is possibly TRBD2 (6 bases). This CDR3 region has 14 residues. Between the trimmed V and J ends, which lost 6 bases and 1 base, there was a span of 10 bases. CDR1 and CDR2 (germline): SGHTA, FQGNSA. In DNA, the CDR3 is TGTGCCAGCAGTCCCCGGGGGGCCAAAAACATTCAGTACTTC. Translated, it gives CASSPRGAKNIQYF.

The chain joins TRBV12-3 or TRBV12-4 to TRBJ1-2; D possibly corresponds to TRBD1 (5 bases). Trimming left V 3 bases short and J 8 bases short, with 13 bases between. This CDR3 spans 13 amino acids. The CDR3 DNA reads TGTGCCAGCAGTTTGGGGGGACGCTCCGGCTACACCTTC. It translates to CASSLGGRSGYTF.

This chain uses TRBV28 with TRBJ2-7, with TRBD1 matching over 7 bases. Germline trimming cut 6 bases from V and 5 bases from J; bases unmatched to any gene: 13. This CDR3 has 15 residues. Per the germline V gene, CDR1 is MDHEN and CDR2 is SYDVKM. The CDR3 DNA is TGTGCCAGCAGAGACAGGGAAGCCCCCAATAACGAGCAGTACTTC. Amino acids: CASRDREAPNNEQYF.

In this sample, this clone turned up once. DNA for the CDR3: TGTGCCACCAGCTTGGGGACAGGGAATCGGTACGAGCAGTACTTC. Translating gives CATSLGTGNRYEQYF. V gene TRBV15 combines with J gene TRBJ2-7, with 9 bases that match TRBD1. This CDR3 has 15 amino acids. The V segment lost 5 bases and the J segment 4 bases; nucleotides outside the gene matches: 9. Germline V lookup: CDR1 LNHNV, CDR2 YYDKDF (reference sequence).

The J gene is TRBJ1-1, the V gene TRBV6-5; TRBD1 is a possible D gene (5 bases). The V gene's germline CDR1 is MNHEY and CDR2 SVGAGI. This CDR3 region has 14 residues. V was cut by 7 bases and J by 1 base, with 13 bases left in between. The CDR3 loop is CASTLRTPNTEAFF. Here the CDR3 DNA reads TGTGCCAGCACCCTAAGGACACCGAACACTGAAGCTTTCTTT.

CDR3 DNA sequence: TGCAGCGCGAGGGACAGCTCCTACGAGCAGTACTTC. Protein sequence: CSARDSSYEQYF. The chain combines TRBV29-1 with TRBJ2-7; 7 nucleotides agree with TRBD1. The V segment lost 7 bases and the J segment 0 bases; nucleotides outside the gene matches: 3. From germline, CDR1 is SQVTM and CDR2 ANQGSEA. The CDR3 has 12 amino acids.

This chain connects TRBV19 to TRBJ1-5; no reliable D call. Trimming left V 3 bases short and J 7 bases short, with 13 bases between. Germline values: CDR1 LNHDA, CDR2 SQIVND (reference sequence). This CDR3 region has 14 residues. CDR3 sequence reads: CASSITRGWQPQHF. CDR3 bases: TGTGCCAGTAGTATCACACGAGGCTGGCAGCCCCAGCATTTT.